This TCR beta chain is from a study of cytomegalovirus exposure and HLA in healthy donors (dated by TCRdb to 2017 to 2019). Regarding the research as a whole: An earlier analysis of more than 550 of the donors reported about 280 Gb of sequence data and 117 million unique TCR beta sequences obtained from 150 million to 200 million T cells. Alongside the repertoire data, information on donor age, sex, ethnicity and CMV serostatus was compiled. In a later analysis, previously published TCR beta repertoires from 600 to 850 donors were re-analyzed and high-resolution HLA genotyping was added so that TCR occurrence patterns could be studied. In addition to the first cohort of approximately 670 subjects, a separate validation cohort of approximately 110 different subjects was used. An early release covering roughly 640 HLA-typed donors comprised about 320 gigabases of sequencing data and tens of millions of unique TCR sequences. High-throughput TCR immunosequencing, statistical association of individual TCRs with disease status, and machine learning were combined to predict cytomegalovirus infection status. The later analysis used no new phenotypic data to find candidate immune exposures, relying instead on TCR beta sequences and their occurrence across donors. Every repertoire in the discovery cohort had been generated on one and the same sequencing platform. Roughly 5 DR-DQ haplotypes were handled as single units for association and clustering because linkage in the cohort was strong. Among about 370 genotyped donors of the cohort, an average of around 250,000 unique TCR beta nucleotide sequences was sequenced per donor, of which about 18% were non-productive. The study profiled the T cell repertoires of about 720 subjects by immunosequencing and related them to cytomegalovirus serostatus. In a later genetic analysis, genome-wide SNP genotypes for about 55% of the roughly 700 donors were used, and that subset was treated as a discovery cohort. HLA typing included class I and class II loci at four-digit resolution. An earlier analysis of around 540 of the donors applied high-throughput TCR beta sequencing to assess whether each TCR beta V gene segment acted as functional or pseudogenic. The genetic ancestry cluster associated with self-reported Caucasian donors included over 80% of the 398 genotyped donors. The number of typed donors differed by locus: roughly 629-630 for A, B, C, DRB1 and DQB1; approximately 520 for DQA1; 606 for DPA1; and some 450 for DPB1. The study was designed to test whether signatures of past pathogen exposure could be identified by cataloging public T cell receptors.

The research as a whole found: When HLA alleles, especially DR and DQ, strongly co-occurred, TCR associations were difficult to assign to individual alleles. The study gave a list of about 170 TCR beta chains associated with cytomegalovirus. The earlier analysis of a few hundred of the donors excluded 15 to 20 rarely observed V segments, including chromosome 9 orphons, because counts were too low. Specific HLA alleles were associated with 16,951 TCR beta sequences at a false discovery rate of 0.05 in a later analysis. Most TCR sequences were seen in very few donors, while some public TCRs were found in many individuals. In both the original and validation cohorts, the classifier was reported to diagnose cytomegalovirus status with high specificity and sensitivity. According to a later analysis, parvovirus B19, influenza, CMV and Epstein-Barr virus appeared linked to several top co-occurrence clusters. The 87-base-pair reads could not distinguish some IMGT-functional V segments, including TRBV6-2 and TRBV6-3, so those segments were excluded. According to a later analysis, TCR association rates differed among HLA loci, with DRB1 alleles showing the most associated TCRs and HLA-C alleles showing the fewest. Linkage disequilibrium might explain the correlated functional status among segregating V segments, but an unknown experimental factor could not be ruled out. According to a later genetic analysis, donors in an Asian-associated ancestry cluster had fewer N-insertions in productive TCRs than the approximately 670-donor mean. Because HLA typing was unavailable for some donors at each locus, only the typed subset was used in association tests. In an earlier analysis of more than 450 of the donors, most TCR beta V segments were observed in productive rearrangements about 87% or about 30% of the time, broadly matching IMGT annotations. Sequencing depth was assumed to be roughly uniform across donors in the presence/absence analyses, though that assumption may not hold. This cohort had only TCR beta chains sequenced, and the lack of alpha or paired-chain data limited which features could be detected. A cluster of highly shared sequence variants was judged likely to be a technical artifact of the sequencing pipeline. For the cohort, immune exposure information was limited to CMV serostatus. Three of the identified cytomegalovirus-associated TCR beta chains were confirmed in vitro to be specific for cytomegalovirus antigens. It was suggested by the authors that the approach could potentially be generalized to other disease states and immunological phenotypes. According to a later analysis, most CMV-associated TCR beta chains appeared to be HLA-restricted, and the HLA associations seemed to be driven largely by CMV exposure. In a later analysis, HLA-associated TCR beta chains were found to be more clonally expanded and to have lower generation probabilities than equally common non-associated chains. A further reported finding was that TCR beta sequences accurately predicted the HLA-A and HLA-B alleles for most subjects in the first cohort. V-gene and J-gene trimming of TCR beta chains was associated with a missense DCLRE1C variant in a later genetic analysis, and the association was replicated in an independent cohort.

The CDR3 sequence holds 16 residues, the cysteine and phenylalanine included. The read is trimmed to its CDR3 DNA, 48 bases read in frame from base 1. Looking up the germline V gene yields CDR1 LGHNA and CDR2 YNFKEQ. V and J are trimmed by 0 bases and 4 bases, and the gene matches miss 6 bases of the junction. The cohort consisted of more than 650 healthy bone marrow donors. At the time of sampling, all cohort members were nominally healthy, though unrecorded immune exposures were likely present. The donor was CMV seropositive and belonged to the group of more than 250 seropositive cohort members. Every donor gave a peripheral blood sample, and the peripheral blood mononuclear cells from that sample were used for TCR beta sequencing. Genomic DNA was extracted from the blood cell samples with the Qiagen DNeasy Blood Extraction Kit. The library relied on the immunoSEQ multiplex PCR assay. The multiplex PCR relied on a mix of 60 forward primers for TCR Vbeta segments and 13 reverse primers for TCR Jbeta segments. The CDR3 region of rearranged TCR beta genes was amplified from genomic DNA with a multiplex PCR assay. The Illumina HiSeq System was used to sequence the amplified TCR beta libraries as 87-base-pair reads. From the authors' description of their analysis: In a later analysis, tens of millions of unique TCR beta chains were counted across the 500 to 850 repertoires, and roughly 9.9 million of these chains were shared by at least two donors. Raw reads were error-corrected and collapsed into unique sequences with a nearest-neighbor algorithm that merged closely related sequences to remove PCR and sequencing errors. V, D and J gene segments were assigned by aligning CDR3 sequences to IMGT reference sequences. Each retained sequence needed at least a six-nucleotide match to both a V gene segment and a J gene segment. Rearrangements were called productive when the CDR3 lacked stop codons and stayed in frame with V and J; all others were non-productive. Following IMGT convention, CDR3 was defined as the stretch from the second conserved V-encoded cysteine to the conserved J-encoded phenylalanine. The earlier analysis of 587 of the donors excluded sequences that lacked an unambiguous match to a single V gene segment. An earlier analysis of about 600 of the donors called V segments functional above 56.7% productive rearrangements and segregating when the between-donor standard deviation exceeded 5%. To diagnose cytomegalovirus status from the catalog of TCR beta chain sequences, a statistical classification framework was built. In a later analysis, V and J genes were assigned by comparing TCR nucleotide sequences against IMGT/GENE-DB human TR gene sequences. A later analysis assigned CDR3 sequences and most-parsimonious VDJ recombination scenarios with the TCRdist pipeline. In a later analysis, every TCR beta chain was defined by the combination of its CDR3 amino acid sequence and its V-gene family, and reads without a unique V-gene family were dropped. In a later analysis, fewer than 600 highly shared, low-generation-probability nucleotide sequences were removed to address suspected cross-contamination and a sequencing artifact. A later analysis calculated a clonal expansion index for each public chain from normalized within-repertoire ranks of inferred template counts. In a later analysis, generation probabilities were computed with a VDJ recombination model fitted to out-of-frame rearrangements, and the resulting probabilities were checked against IGoR. In a later analysis, TCR-TCR, TCR-HLA and TCR-CMV co-occurrence was scored with hypergeometric tests, and a repertoire-size bias correction was applied to TCR pairs. A later analysis estimated false discovery rates by permuting HLA or CMV assignments 20 times. In a later analysis, co-occurring TCRs were grouped using DBSCAN, and TCRdist sequence similarity was added for clustering within HLA-allele-positive subsets. Repertoires with fewer than 30,000 or more than 120,000 public chains were left out of co-occurrence clustering, as were about 5 repertoires with anomalous nucleotide sharing. This is the immuneACCESS table as TCRdb keeps it, with only in-frame sequences that have V and J called. A part of the clones is gone; compared with another copy, unresolved V genes explain less than half, and the rest is unexplained. The D gene and trimming were derived from the DNA, and the V and J assignments and clone size from that table. This sample gives about 160,000 clones in total; about 74% of them show up just once. About 13% of the sample rests with the top ten.

A word on this clone: Its antigen is unknown. Qualities for individual bases were not recorded, and no much larger clone is one base off.

The specimen sequenced was PBMCs. This TCR derives from a man aged 35-49 years in good health and CMV-seropositive. Recombination connected TRBV4-2 to TRBJ1-3, and TRBD1 matches 7 of the central bases. The DNA sequence follows: TGTGCCAGCAGCCAAGATCATAGGGGGCCAGGAAACACCATATATTTT. The translation is CASSQDHRGPGNTIYF.